A selection of T cell receptor beta chains follows, all from one sample in a study of T cell responses to AZD1222 COVID-19 vaccine. Some clones are missing from TCRdb's copy, which holds only in-frame ones; the method was immunoSEQ multiplex PCR. In the table there are approximately 90,000 clones, about 88% of which are singletons. Source: peripheral blood, taken on day 0 of AZD1222 vaccination. The receptors were sampled from an adult in good health. CDR3s include the opening cysteine and the closing phenylalanine or tryptophan. A D gene is named only where the DNA matches it firmly. Clone size is not always given. Where it is, it says once, few, many or a class for expanded clones.

len: 13
abundance: NA
j_gene: TRBJ1-2
d_gene: NA
v_gene: TRBV7-2
CDR3aa: CASGEGLLYGYTF
CDR3nt: TGTGCCAGCGGGGAGGGGTTGCTCTATGGCTACACCTTC

len: 19
abundance: NA
j_gene: TRBJ2-2
d_gene: TRBD1
v_gene: TRBV9
CDR3aa: CASSDTGQGANSFTGELFF
CDR3nt: TGTGCCAGCAGCGACACGGGACAGGGGGCGAATTCGTTCACCGGGGAGCTGTTTTTT

len: 11
abundance: NA
j_gene: TRBJ2-5
d_gene: NA
v_gene: TRBV20-1
CDR3aa: CSARGGETQYF
CDR3nt: TGCAGTGCTAGGGGCGGAGAGACCCAGTACTTC

len: 13
abundance: NA
j_gene: TRBJ1-5
d_gene: NA
v_gene: TRBV18
CDR3aa: CASSPDRNQPQHF
CDR3nt: TGTGCCAGCTCACCCGACAGGAATCAGCCCCAGCATTTT

len: 14
abundance: NA
j_gene: TRBJ1-1
d_gene: NA
v_gene: TRBV7-9
CDR3aa: CASSFVNMNTEAFF
CDR3nt: TGTGCCAGCAGCTTCGTCAACATGAACACTGAAGCTTTCTTT

len: 13
abundance: NA
j_gene: TRBJ1-2
d_gene: NA
v_gene: TRBV5-1
CDR3aa: CASSLEGFYGYTF
CDR3nt: TGCGCCAGCAGCTTGGAGGGGTTCTATGGCTACACCTTC

len: 10
abundance: NA
j_gene: TRBJ1-6
d_gene: NA
v_gene: TRBV20-1
CDR3aa: CSASGVALHF
CDR3nt: TGCAGTGCTAGCGGGGTGGCCCTCCACTTT

len: 13
abundance: NA
j_gene: TRBJ1-6
d_gene: NA
v_gene: TRBV7-2
CDR3aa: CASSLAPSSPLHF
CDR3nt: TGTGCCAGCAGCTTAGCCCCCTCCTCACCCCTCCACTTT

len: 13
abundance: NA
j_gene: TRBJ1-1
d_gene: NA
v_gene: TRBV7-2
CDR3aa: CASSWTSITEAFF
CDR3nt: TGTGCCAGCAGCTGGACCTCAATCACTGAAGCTTTCTTT

len: 13
abundance: NA
j_gene: TRBJ1-2
d_gene: NA
v_gene: TRBV11-2
CDR3aa: CASSFGGGDGYTF
CDR3nt: TGTGCCAGCAGCTTCGGCGGCGGGGATGGCTACACCTTC

len: 13
abundance: NA
j_gene: TRBJ1-5
d_gene: NA
v_gene: TRBV18
CDR3aa: CASSPNSNQPQHF
CDR3nt: TGTGCCAGCTCACCAAATAGCAATCAGCCCCAGCATTTT

len: 13
abundance: few
j_gene: TRBJ1-6
d_gene: NA
v_gene: TRBV2
CDR3aa: CASSDFIDSPLHF
CDR3nt: TGTGCCAGCAGTGATTTTATTGATTCACCCCTCCACTTT

len: 14
abundance: NA
j_gene: TRBJ2-7
d_gene: NA
v_gene: TRBV27
CDR3aa: CASSLTDAYHEQYF
CDR3nt: TGTGCCAGCAGTCTCACGGACGCCTATCACGAGCAGTACTTC

len: 16
abundance: NA
j_gene: TRBJ2-7
d_gene: TRBD2
v_gene: TRBV7-2
CDR3aa: CASSFYRGGPSLEQYF
CDR3nt: TGTGCCAGCAGCTTTTATCGGGGGGGCCCGTCCCTCGAGCAGTACTTC

len: 16
abundance: NA
j_gene: TRBJ1-5
d_gene: NA
v_gene: TRBV28
CDR3aa: CASSCQGPQGNQPQHF
CDR3nt: TGTGCCAGCAGTTGTCAGGGCCCTCAGGGCAATCAGCCCCAGCATTTT

len: 13
abundance: NA
j_gene: TRBJ2-3
d_gene: NA
v_gene: TRBV3-1/TRBV3-2
CDR3aa: CASSHLEGDTQYF
CDR3nt: TGTGCCAGCAGCCACCTCGAGGGGGATACGCAGTATTTT

len: 11
abundance: NA
j_gene: TRBJ1-3
d_gene: NA
v_gene: TRBV9
CDR3aa: CASSTADTIYF
CDR3nt: TGTGCCAGCAGCACAGCTGACACCATATATTTT

len: 16
abundance: NA
j_gene: TRBJ2-1
d_gene: TRBD2
v_gene: TRBV7-2
CDR3aa: CASSPRRGAGGNEQFF
CDR3nt: TGTGCCAGCAGCCCTCGGCGTGGGGCGGGGGGGAATGAGCAGTTCTTC

len: 18
abundance: NA
j_gene: TRBJ1-5
d_gene: TRBD1
v_gene: TRBV4-2
CDR3aa: CASSQEKTGEGANQPQHF
CDR3nt: TGTGCCAGCAGCCAAGAGAAGACAGGGGAGGGGGCAAATCAGCCCCAGCATTTT

len: 14
abundance: NA
j_gene: TRBJ2-2
d_gene: NA
v_gene: TRBV7-3
CDR3aa: CASSLTSITGELFF
CDR3nt: TGTGCCAGCAGCTTAACATCCATCACCGGGGAGCTGTTTTTT

len: 16
abundance: NA
j_gene: TRBJ1-1
d_gene: NA
v_gene: TRBV27
CDR3aa: CASSSGGAASLSGAFF
CDR3nt: TGTGCCAGCAGTTCGGGGGGGGCTGCAAGTTTATCGGGAGCTTTCTTT

len: 15
abundance: NA
j_gene: TRBJ1-2
d_gene: TRBD1
v_gene: TRBV28
CDR3aa: CASSRQTGQGYGYTF
CDR3nt: TGTGCCAGCAGCCGACAGACAGGGCAGGGCTATGGCTACACCTTC

len: 14
abundance: few
j_gene: TRBJ2-1
d_gene: TRBD2
v_gene: TRBV5-1
CDR3aa: CASSFSGGIDEQFF
CDR3nt: TGCGCCAGCAGTTTCAGCGGGGGGATCGATGAGCAGTTCTTC

len: 15
abundance: NA
j_gene: TRBJ1-2
d_gene: NA
v_gene: TRBV6-5
CDR3aa: CASSYRLTGGSGYTF
CDR3nt: TGTGCCAGCAGTTACCGTCTTACGGGGGGCTCTGGCTACACCTTC

len: 17
abundance: NA
j_gene: TRBJ2-1
d_gene: NA
v_gene: TRBV7-8
CDR3aa: CASSLYKGGPTYNEQFF
CDR3nt: TGTGCCAGCAGCTTATATAAAGGGGGTCCCACCTACAATGAGCAGTTCTTC

len: 14
abundance: few
j_gene: TRBJ1-2
d_gene: NA
v_gene: TRBV5-5
CDR3aa: CASSLGGLFWGYTF
CDR3nt: TGTGCCAGCAGCCTCGGGGGACTTTTTTGGGGCTACACCTTC

len: 16
abundance: NA
j_gene: TRBJ2-2
d_gene: TRBD2
v_gene: TRBV3-1/TRBV3-2
CDR3aa: CASSRQLAGVGGELFF
CDR3nt: TGTGCCAGCAGCCGACAACTAGCGGGTGTTGGCGGGGAGCTGTTTTTT

len: 13
abundance: once
j_gene: TRBJ1-1
d_gene: NA
v_gene: TRBV3-1/TRBV3-2
CDR3aa: CASGSQGHAEAFF
CDR3nt: TGTGCCAGCGGTTCCCAAGGACACGCTGAAGCTTTCTTT

len: 13
abundance: NA
j_gene: TRBJ2-7
d_gene: NA
v_gene: TRBV6-5
CDR3aa: CASSPGLHYEQYF
CDR3nt: TGTGCCAGCAGTCCGGGCCTCCACTACGAGCAGTACTTC

len: 15
abundance: NA
j_gene: TRBJ1-1
d_gene: NA
v_gene: TRBV19
CDR3aa: CASWARGISGTEAFF
CDR3nt: TGTGCCAGTTGGGCCCGGGGGATAAGTGGCACTGAAGCTTTCTTT

len: 16
abundance: NA
j_gene: TRBJ2-3
d_gene: TRBD2
v_gene: TRBV7-2
CDR3aa: CASSLYLAGVTDTQYF
CDR3nt: TGTGCCAGCAGCTTATATCTAGCGGGCGTCACAGATACGCAGTATTTT

len: 11
abundance: few
j_gene: TRBJ1-1
d_gene: NA
v_gene: TRBV2
CDR3aa: CARQSNTEAFF
CDR3nt: TGTGCCAGACAGTCGAACACTGAAGCTTTCTTT

len: 16
abundance: once
j_gene: TRBJ2-5
d_gene: NA
v_gene: TRBV5-8
CDR3aa: CASSRGRAPTQETQYF
CDR3nt: TGTGCCAGCAGCCGGGGGCGGGCTCCAACCCAAGAGACCCAGTACTTC

len: 11
abundance: NA
j_gene: TRBJ1-1
d_gene: NA
v_gene: TRBV20-1
CDR3aa: CSARRNTEAFF
CDR3nt: TGCAGTGCTAGAAGGAACACTGAAGCTTTCTTT

len: 12
abundance: NA
j_gene: TRBJ1-2
d_gene: NA
v_gene: TRBV28
CDR3aa: CASSFGHLGYTF
CDR3nt: TGTGCCAGCAGTTTCGGACATCTTGGCTACACCTTC

len: 11
abundance: NA
j_gene: TRBJ1-1
d_gene: NA
v_gene: TRBV6-5
CDR3aa: CGSSFYTEAFF
CDR3nt: TGTGGGTCTTCCTTTTACACTGAAGCTTTCTTT

len: 16
abundance: NA
j_gene: TRBJ1-1
d_gene: NA
v_gene: TRBV18
CDR3aa: CASSPTGGVWYTEAFF
CDR3nt: TGTGCCAGCTCACCAACGGGTGGGGTTTGGTACACTGAAGCTTTCTTT

len: 16
abundance: NA
j_gene: TRBJ2-1
d_gene: TRBD2
v_gene: TRBV7-3
CDR3aa: CASSLRELAGGGEQFF
CDR3nt: TGTGCCAGCAGCTTAAGGGAACTAGCGGGGGGCGGTGAGCAGTTCTTC

len: 14
abundance: NA
j_gene: TRBJ1-5
d_gene: TRBD1
v_gene: TRBV28
CDR3aa: CASSPGTGEKPQHF
CDR3nt: TGTGCCAGCAGTCCCGGGACAGGGGAAAAGCCCCAGCATTTT

len: 14
abundance: once
j_gene: TRBJ2-7
d_gene: NA
v_gene: TRBV7-2
CDR3aa: CASSLLRQSYEQYF
CDR3nt: TGTGCCAGCAGCTTGTTGCGGCAGTCCTACGAGCAGTACTTC

len: 13
abundance: NA
j_gene: TRBJ1-2
d_gene: TRBD1
v_gene: TRBV19
CDR3aa: CASRTDRNYGYTF
CDR3nt: TGTGCCAGTAGGACGGACAGGAACTATGGCTACACCTTC

len: 13
abundance: NA
j_gene: TRBJ1-1
d_gene: NA
v_gene: TRBV5-1
CDR3aa: CASSLTIDTEAFF
CDR3nt: TGCGCCAGCAGCTTGACCATCGACACTGAAGCTTTCTTT

len: 14
abundance: once
j_gene: TRBJ1-5
d_gene: NA
v_gene: TRBV9
CDR3aa: CASSVDSGFQPQHF
CDR3nt: TGTGCCAGCAGCGTAGACTCCGGGTTTCAGCCCCAGCATTTT

len: 14
abundance: NA
j_gene: TRBJ1-5
d_gene: NA
v_gene: TRBV19
CDR3aa: CASHLKDLSAPQHF
CDR3nt: TGTGCCAGTCACCTAAAGGACTTATCAGCCCCCCAGCATTTT

len: 21
abundance: once
j_gene: TRBJ2-2
d_gene: TRBD1
v_gene: TRBV9
CDR3aa: CASSFPLDPGQGGTNTGELFF
CDR3nt: TGTGCCAGCAGCTTCCCCCTCGATCCGGGACAGGGGGGGACGAACACCGGGGAGCTGTTTTTT

len: 14
abundance: NA
j_gene: TRBJ2-5
d_gene: NA
v_gene: TRBV6-5
CDR3aa: CASTSGGAKETQYF
CDR3nt: TGTGCCAGCACCAGTGGGGGGGCCAAAGAGACCCAGTACTTC

len: 14
abundance: NA
j_gene: TRBJ1-1
d_gene: NA
v_gene: TRBV19
CDR3aa: CASSTWAGPDEAFF
CDR3nt: TGTGCCAGTAGTACCTGGGCGGGGCCGGATGAAGCTTTCTTT

len: 17
abundance: NA
j_gene: TRBJ1-5
d_gene: NA
v_gene: TRBV9
CDR3aa: CASSVARKKTINQPQHF
CDR3nt: TGTGCCAGCAGCGTAGCGCGGAAAAAGACCATCAATCAGCCCCAGCATTTT

len: 13
abundance: once
j_gene: TRBJ2-2
d_gene: NA
v_gene: TRBV12-5
CDR3aa: CASGGPNTGELFF
CDR3nt: TGTGCTAGTGGGGGGCCGAACACCGGGGAGCTGTTTTTT

len: 13
abundance: NA
j_gene: TRBJ1-1
d_gene: NA
v_gene: TRBV28
CDR3aa: CASRVGSTFEAFF
CDR3nt: TGTGCCAGCAGGGTCGGGAGCACCTTCGAAGCTTTCTTT

len: 15
abundance: NA
j_gene: TRBJ2-3
d_gene: TRBD2
v_gene: TRBV7-2
CDR3aa: CASSWAGGVSDTQYF
CDR3nt: TGTGCCAGCAGCTGGGCGGGGGGAGTGTCAGATACGCAGTATTTT